The entry below describes one TCR beta chain. Method: immunoSEQ multiplex PCR; TCRdb's copy keeps in-frame clones and lacks some. The repertoire holds about 64,000 clones, with over 65% as singletons. This entry comes from a study of OX40 agonist ivuxolimab in advanced cancers. Overall study: With a range of roughly 20 to 90, age averaged roughly 61 years, and 65% to 85% were male.

The CDR3 covers 17 residues. Between the trimmed V and J ends, which lost 1 base and 1 base, there was a span of 13 bases. Per the germline V gene, CDR1 is SGHTA and CDR2 is FQGNSA. This sample comprised CD4+ or CD8+ T cells sorted from blood, obtained in a trial of the OX40 agonist ivuxolimab. The receptor was isolated from an adult with an advanced solid tumor such as melanoma, head and neck, liver or kidney cancer. This sequence joins TRBV7-2 and TRBJ2-2; D ambiguous. The CDR3 is CASSLDIFRKNTGELFF. The CDR3 bases are TGTGCCAGCAGCTTAGACATCTTCCGAAAGAACACCGGGGAGCTGTTTTTT.